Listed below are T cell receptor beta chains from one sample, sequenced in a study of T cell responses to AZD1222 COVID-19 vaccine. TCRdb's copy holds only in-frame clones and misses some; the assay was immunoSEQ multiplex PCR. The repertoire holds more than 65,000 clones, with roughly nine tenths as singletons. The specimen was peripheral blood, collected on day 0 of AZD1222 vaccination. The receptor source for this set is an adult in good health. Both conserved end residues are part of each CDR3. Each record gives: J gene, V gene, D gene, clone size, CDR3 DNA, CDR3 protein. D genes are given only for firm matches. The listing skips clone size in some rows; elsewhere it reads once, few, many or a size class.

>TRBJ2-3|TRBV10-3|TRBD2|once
TGTGCCACGGTACCGGGACTAGCGGGCACAGATACGCAGTATTTT
CATVPGLAGTDTQYF
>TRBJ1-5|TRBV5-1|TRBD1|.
TGCGCCAGCAGCCCAACTGGGACAGGGATCAATCAGCCCCAGCATTTT
CASSPTGTGINQPQHF
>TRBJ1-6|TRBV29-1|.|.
TGCAGCGTTCTAATATCTTATAATTCACCCCTCCACTTT
CSVLISYNSPLHF
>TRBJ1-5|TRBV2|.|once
TGTGCCAGCAGTGAAATTTATAGCAATCAGCCCCAGCATTTT
CASSEIYSNQPQHF
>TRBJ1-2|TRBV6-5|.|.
TGTGCCAGCAGTTACTCGACAGGAAACTATGGCTACACCTTC
CASSYSTGNYGYTF
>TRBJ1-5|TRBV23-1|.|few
TGCGCCAGCCTACACGAGAACAGGGATAATCAGCCCCAGCATTTT
CASLHENRDNQPQHF
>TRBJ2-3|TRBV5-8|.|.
TGTGCCAGCAGCGTCACAGATACGCAGTATTTT
CASSVTDTQYF
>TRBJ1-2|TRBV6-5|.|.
TGTGCCAGCAACACAGCCGACTATGGCTACACCTTC
CASNTADYGYTF
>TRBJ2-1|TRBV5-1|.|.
TGCGCCAGCAGCTTGAGTTTTCTTGAGCAGTTCTTC
CASSLSFLEQFF
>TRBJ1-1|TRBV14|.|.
TGTGCCAGCAGCCAAGATTACGGAGCAGCTTTCTTT
CASSQDYGAAFF
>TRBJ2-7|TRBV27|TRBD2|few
TGTGCCAGCAGTTTCCGGGGGGGAAAATACGAGCAGTACTTC
CASSFRGGKYEQYF
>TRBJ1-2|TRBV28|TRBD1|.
TGTGCCAGTTCGACCCCGGGACAGGGTAATGGCTACACCTTC
CASSTPGQGNGYTF
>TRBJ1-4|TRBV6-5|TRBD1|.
TGTGCCAGCAGTTATGGACAGGGCGTCGGTGAAAAACTGTTTTTT
CASSYGQGVGEKLFF
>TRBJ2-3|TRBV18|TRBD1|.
TGTGCCAGCTCACCCTCGCGACAGGGGGCAGATACGCAGTATTTT
CASSPSRQGADTQYF
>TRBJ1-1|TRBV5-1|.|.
TGCGCCAGCAGCTTGGAGGGTTTGGGCACTGAAGCTTTCTTT
CASSLEGLGTEAFF
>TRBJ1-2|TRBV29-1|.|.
TGCAGCGTTGAAGCGAAGAGGGATCGCTACACCTTC
CSVEAKRDRYTF
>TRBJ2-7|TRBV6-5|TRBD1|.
TGTGCCAGCAGTAACCCGGGACAGATCTACGAGCAGTACTTC
CASSNPGQIYEQYF
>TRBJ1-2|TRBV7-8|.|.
TGTGCCAGCAGCTTAGGAGACGGTAACTATGGCTACACCTTC
CASSLGDGNYGYTF
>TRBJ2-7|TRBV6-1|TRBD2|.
TGTGCCAGCAGTGAAAGACTAGCGGACACCTACGAGCAGTACTTC
CASSERLADTYEQYF
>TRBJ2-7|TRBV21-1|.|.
TGTGCCAGCAGCATAGTTAAACTTTCAACTTACGAGCAGTACTTC
CASSIVKLSTYEQYF
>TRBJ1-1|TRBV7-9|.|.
TGTGCCAGCAGCGTAGGTATGGGACAGAACACTGAAGCTTTCTTT
CASSVGMGQNTEAFF
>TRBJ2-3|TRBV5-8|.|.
TGTGCCAGCAGCCTCACAGATACGCAGTATTTT
CASSLTDTQYF
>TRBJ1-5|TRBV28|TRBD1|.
TGTGCCAGCAGGAGGACAGGAAGAAATCAGCCCCAGCATTTT
CASRRTGRNQPQHF
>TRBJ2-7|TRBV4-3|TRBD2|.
TGCGCCAGCAGCCCGGGACTAGCGGGACCAACCTACGAGCAGTACTTC
CASSPGLAGPTYEQYF
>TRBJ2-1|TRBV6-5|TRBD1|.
TGTGCCAGCAGTACGGGCGCGGGACAGGAGAATGAGCAGTTCTTC
CASSTGAGQENEQFF
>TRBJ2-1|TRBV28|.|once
TGTGCCAGCAGTTCCACTGCTTCCGGAATAAACTACAATGAGCAGTTCTTC
CASSSTASGINYNEQFF
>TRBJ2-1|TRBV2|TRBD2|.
TGTGCCAGCAGGGGGACTAACCCCTCCTACAATGAGCAGTTCTTC
CASRGTNPSYNEQFF
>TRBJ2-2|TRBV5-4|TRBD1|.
TGTGCCAGCAGCCCGCCGGACAGGCCGAACACCGGGGAGCTGTTTTTT
CASSPPDRPNTGELFF
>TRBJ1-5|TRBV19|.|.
TGTGCCAGTAGTATAGATCTATCCAGGAAGGGACAGCCCCAGCATTTT
CASSIDLSRKGQPQHF
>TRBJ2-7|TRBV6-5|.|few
TGTGCCAGCAGCCAGGGTAGGTCCTACGAGCAGTACTTC
CASSQGRSYEQYF
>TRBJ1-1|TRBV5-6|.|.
TGTGCCAGCAGCTTAGGGGATCTGGTGACTGAAGCTTTCTTT
CASSLGDLVTEAFF
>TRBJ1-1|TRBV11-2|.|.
TGTGCCAGCAGCTTGCAGAACACTGAAGCTTTCTTT
CASSLQNTEAFF
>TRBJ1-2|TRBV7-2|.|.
TGTGCCAGCAGCCCTCCGGGCACAGACTATGGCTACACCTTC
CASSPPGTDYGYTF
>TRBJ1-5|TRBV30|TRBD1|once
TGTGCCTGGGGGTTGGACAGGGGCAATCAGCCCCAGCATTTT
CAWGLDRGNQPQHF
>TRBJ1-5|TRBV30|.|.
TGTGCCTGGAGTGTGAATCGGGGCAATCAGCCCCAGCATTTT
CAWSVNRGNQPQHF
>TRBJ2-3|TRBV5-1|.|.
TGCGCCAGCAGCATCGGACATAATCCCTGGGTGAGCCCTGCGCATTTT
CASSIGHNPWVSPAHF
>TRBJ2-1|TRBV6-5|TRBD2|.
TGTGCCAGCAAGACTAGCGGTTTCCTTAATGAGCAGTTCTTC
CASKTSGFLNEQFF
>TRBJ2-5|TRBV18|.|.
TGTGCCAGCTCACCGGGAGGCGGGGAGACCCAGTACTTC
CASSPGGGETQYF
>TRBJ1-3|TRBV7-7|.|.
TGTGCTAGCAGCTTAGGGCAGGGGAGCACCATATATTTT
CASSLGQGSTIYF
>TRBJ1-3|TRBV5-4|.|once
TGTGCCAGCAGCTTGGAACACTCTGGAAACACCATATATTTT
CASSLEHSGNTIYF
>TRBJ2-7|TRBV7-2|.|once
TGTGCCAGCAGCCTACTTCCGACAGGACCCTACGAGCAGTACTTC
CASSLLPTGPYEQYF
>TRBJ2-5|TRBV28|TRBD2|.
TGTGCCAGCAGTTTGGGATCTAGCGGGGGCCAAGAGACCCAGTACTTC
CASSLGSSGGQETQYF
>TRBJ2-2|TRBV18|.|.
TGTGCCAGCTCACCACTCCCTACCGGGGAGCTGTTTTTT
CASSPLPTGELFF
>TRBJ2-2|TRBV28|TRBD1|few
TGTGCCAGCAGTTTACCCGGACAGGGGGATGACACCGGGGAGCTGTTTTTT
CASSLPGQGDDTGELFF
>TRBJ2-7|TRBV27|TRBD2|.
TGTGCCAGCACCACCTGGACTAGCGGGGTTCTCTACGAGCAGTACTTC
CASTTWTSGVLYEQYF